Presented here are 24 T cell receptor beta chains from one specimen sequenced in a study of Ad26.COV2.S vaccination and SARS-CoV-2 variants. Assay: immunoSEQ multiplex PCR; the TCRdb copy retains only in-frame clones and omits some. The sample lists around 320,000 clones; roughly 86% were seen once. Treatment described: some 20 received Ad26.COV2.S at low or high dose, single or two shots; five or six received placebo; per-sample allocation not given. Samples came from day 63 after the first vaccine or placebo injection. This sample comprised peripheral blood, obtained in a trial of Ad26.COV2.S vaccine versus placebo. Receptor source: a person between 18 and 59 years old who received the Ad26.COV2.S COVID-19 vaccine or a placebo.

CDR3 protein: CATAKNNYGYTF. CDR3 nucleotide sequence: TGTGCCACTGCCAAGAATAACTATGGCTACACCTTC. This chain joins TRBV27 and TRBJ1-2; D unclear. The CDR3 runs to 12 residues. Trimming removed 10 bases at V and 1 base at J, with 10 bases between. Per germline, CDR1 MNHEY and CDR2 SMNVEV (reference sequence).

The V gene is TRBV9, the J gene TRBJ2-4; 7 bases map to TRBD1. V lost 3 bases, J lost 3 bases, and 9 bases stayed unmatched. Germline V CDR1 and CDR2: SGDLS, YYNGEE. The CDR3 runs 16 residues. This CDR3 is CASSGQGIGDKNIQYF. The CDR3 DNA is TGTGCCAGCAGCGGACAGGGAATCGGAGACAAAAACATTCAGTACTTC.

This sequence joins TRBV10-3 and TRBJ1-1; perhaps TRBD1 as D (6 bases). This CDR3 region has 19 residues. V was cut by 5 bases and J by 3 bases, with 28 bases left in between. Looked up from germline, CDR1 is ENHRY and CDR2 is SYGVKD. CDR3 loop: CAISRHHIPGGVKDTEAFF. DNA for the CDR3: TGTGCCATCAGTCGTCACCATATTCCGGGGGGCGTGAAGGACACTGAAGCTTTCTTT.

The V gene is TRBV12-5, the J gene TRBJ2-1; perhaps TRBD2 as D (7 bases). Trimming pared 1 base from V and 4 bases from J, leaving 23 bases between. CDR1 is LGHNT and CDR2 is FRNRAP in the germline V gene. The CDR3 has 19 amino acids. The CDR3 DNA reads TGTGCTAGTGGTTTGGCACCACCTTCGGGCGGGGGACATTACAATGAGCAGTTCTTC. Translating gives CASGLAPPSGGGHYNEQFF. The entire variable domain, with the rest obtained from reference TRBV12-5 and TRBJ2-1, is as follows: DARVTQTPRHKVTEMGQEVTMRCQPILGHNTVFWYRQTMMQGLELLAYFRNRAPLDDSGMPKDRFSAEMPDATLATLKIQPSEPRDSAVYFCASGLAPPSGGGHYNEQFFGPGTRLTVL.

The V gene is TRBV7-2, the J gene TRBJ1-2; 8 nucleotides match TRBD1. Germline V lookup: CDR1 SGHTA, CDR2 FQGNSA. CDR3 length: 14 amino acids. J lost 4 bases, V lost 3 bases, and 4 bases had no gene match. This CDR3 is CASSFGQGTYGYTF. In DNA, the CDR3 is TGTGCCAGCAGCTTTGGACAGGGAACCTATGGCTACACCTTC.

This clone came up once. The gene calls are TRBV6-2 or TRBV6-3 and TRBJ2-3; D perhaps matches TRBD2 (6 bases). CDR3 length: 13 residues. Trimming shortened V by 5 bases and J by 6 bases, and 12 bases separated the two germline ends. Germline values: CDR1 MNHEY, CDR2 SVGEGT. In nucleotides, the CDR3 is TGTGCCAGCAGTCCGGCGGGAAGGGATACGCAGTATTTT. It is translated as CASSPAGRDTQYF.

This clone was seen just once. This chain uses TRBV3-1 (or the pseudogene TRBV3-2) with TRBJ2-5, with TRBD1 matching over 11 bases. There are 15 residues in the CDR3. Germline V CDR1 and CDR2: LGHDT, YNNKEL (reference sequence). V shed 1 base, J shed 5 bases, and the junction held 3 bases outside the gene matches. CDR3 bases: TGTGCCAGCAGCCAAGGGGGACAGGGGGTTGAGACCCAGTACTTC. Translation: CASSQGGQGVETQYF.

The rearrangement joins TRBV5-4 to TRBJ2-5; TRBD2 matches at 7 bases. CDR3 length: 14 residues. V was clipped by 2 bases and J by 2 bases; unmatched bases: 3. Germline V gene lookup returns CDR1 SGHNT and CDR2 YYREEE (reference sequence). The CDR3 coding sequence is TGTGCCAGCAGCTTTGGGGGGGGGCAAGAGACCCAGTACTTC. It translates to CASSFGGGQETQYF.

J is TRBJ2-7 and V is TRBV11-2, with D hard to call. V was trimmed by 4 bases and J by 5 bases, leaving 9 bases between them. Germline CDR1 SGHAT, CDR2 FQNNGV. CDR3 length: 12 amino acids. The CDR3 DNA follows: TGTGCCAGCAGCTACCAGTTCCACGAGCAGTACTTC. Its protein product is CASSYQFHEQYF.

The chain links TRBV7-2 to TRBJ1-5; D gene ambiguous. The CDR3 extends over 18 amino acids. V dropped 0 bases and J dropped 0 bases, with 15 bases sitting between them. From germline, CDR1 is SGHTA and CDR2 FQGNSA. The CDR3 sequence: CASSLAAGGIYSNQPQHF. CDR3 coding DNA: TGTGCCAGCAGCTTAGCGGCAGGAGGGATTTATAGCAATCAGCCCCAGCATTTT.

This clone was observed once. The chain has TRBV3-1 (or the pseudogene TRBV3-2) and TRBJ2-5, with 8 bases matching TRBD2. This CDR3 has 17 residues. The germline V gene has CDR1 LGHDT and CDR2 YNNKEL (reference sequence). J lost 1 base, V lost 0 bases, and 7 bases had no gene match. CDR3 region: CASSQDMAGGPQETQYF. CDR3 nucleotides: TGTGCCAGCAGCCAAGATATGGCGGGGGGACCCCAAGAGACCCAGTACTTC.

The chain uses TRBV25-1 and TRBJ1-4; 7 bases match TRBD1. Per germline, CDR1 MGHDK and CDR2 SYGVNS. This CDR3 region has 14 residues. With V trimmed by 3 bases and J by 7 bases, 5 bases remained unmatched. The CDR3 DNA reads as TGTGCCAGCAGTGACGCAGGGGGAACTGAAAAACTGTTTTTT. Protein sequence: CASSDAGGTEKLFF.

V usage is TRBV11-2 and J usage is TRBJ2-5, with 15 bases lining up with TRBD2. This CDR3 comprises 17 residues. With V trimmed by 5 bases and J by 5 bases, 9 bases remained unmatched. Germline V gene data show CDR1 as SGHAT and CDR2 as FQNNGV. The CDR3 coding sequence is TGTGCCAGCAGCCCGAGCGGGACTAGCGGGGGGTGGGAGACCCAGTACTTC. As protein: CASSPSGTSGGWETQYF.

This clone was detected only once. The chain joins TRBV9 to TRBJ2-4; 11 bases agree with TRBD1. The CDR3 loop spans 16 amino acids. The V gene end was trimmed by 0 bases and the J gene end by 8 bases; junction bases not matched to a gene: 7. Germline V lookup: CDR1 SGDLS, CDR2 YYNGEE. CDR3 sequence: CASSVATGGQGDIQYF. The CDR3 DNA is TGTGCCAGCAGCGTAGCTACGGGGGGACAGGGGGACATTCAGTACTTC.

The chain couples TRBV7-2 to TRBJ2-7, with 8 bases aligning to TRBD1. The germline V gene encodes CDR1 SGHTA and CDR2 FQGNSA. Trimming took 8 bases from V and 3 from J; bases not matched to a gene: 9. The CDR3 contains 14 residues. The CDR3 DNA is TGTGCCAGCGGTCATAGGACAGGGAACTACGAGCAGTACTTC. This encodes CASGHRTGNYEQYF.

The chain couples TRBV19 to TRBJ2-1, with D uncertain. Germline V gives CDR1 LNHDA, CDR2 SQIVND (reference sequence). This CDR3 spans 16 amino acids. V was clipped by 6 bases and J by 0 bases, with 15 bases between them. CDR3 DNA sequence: TGTGCCAGTAGGCCCTTTGCGATGATCTCCTACAATGAGCAGTTCTTC. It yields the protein CASRPFAMISYNEQFF.

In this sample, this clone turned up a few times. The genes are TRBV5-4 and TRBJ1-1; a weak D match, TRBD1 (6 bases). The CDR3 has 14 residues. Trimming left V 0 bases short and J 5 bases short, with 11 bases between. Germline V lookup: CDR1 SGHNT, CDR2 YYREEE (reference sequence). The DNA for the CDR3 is TGTGCCAGCAGCTTGGGACGGGGGCGGACTGAAGCTTTCTTT. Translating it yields CASSLGRGRTEAFF.

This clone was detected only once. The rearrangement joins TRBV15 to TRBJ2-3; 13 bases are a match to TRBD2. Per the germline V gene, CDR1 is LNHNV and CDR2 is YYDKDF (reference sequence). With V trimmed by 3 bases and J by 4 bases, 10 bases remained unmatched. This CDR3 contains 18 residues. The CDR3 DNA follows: TGTGCCACCAGCAGTTCTGTCGGGACTAGCGGGGTGCCAGATACGCAGTATTTT. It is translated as CATSSSVGTSGVPDTQYF.

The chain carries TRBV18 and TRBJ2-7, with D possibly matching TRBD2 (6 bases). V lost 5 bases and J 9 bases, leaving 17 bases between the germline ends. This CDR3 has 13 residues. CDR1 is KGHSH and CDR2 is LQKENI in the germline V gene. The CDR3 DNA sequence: TGTGCCAGCTCAAGGGGACGGGGGTTTGGGCAGTACTTC. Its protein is CASSRGRGFGQYF.

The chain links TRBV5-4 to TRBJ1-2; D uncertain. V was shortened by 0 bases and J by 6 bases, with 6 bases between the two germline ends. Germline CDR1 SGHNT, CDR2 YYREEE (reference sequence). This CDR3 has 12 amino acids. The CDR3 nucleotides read TGTGCCAGCAGCTTGGCCCTGGATGGCTACACCTTC. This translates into CASSLALDGYTF.

The chain's CDR3 is CASSRDQTTYGYTF. The CDR3 nucleotides are TGCGCCAGCAGTCGAGATCAGACTACCTATGGCTACACCTTC. J is TRBJ1-2 and V is TRBV5-1, with D hard to call. The V gene lost 5 bases and the J gene lost 4 bases, with 15 bases spanning the gap. The CDR3 length is 14 residues. Germline V gene data show CDR1 as SGHRS and CDR2 as YFSETQ.

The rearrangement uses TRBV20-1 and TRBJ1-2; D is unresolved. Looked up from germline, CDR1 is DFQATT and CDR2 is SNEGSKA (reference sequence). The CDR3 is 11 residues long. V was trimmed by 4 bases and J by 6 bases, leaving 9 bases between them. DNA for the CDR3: TGCAGTGCTAAACCCCCCGATGGCTACACCTTC. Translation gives CSAKPPDGYTF.

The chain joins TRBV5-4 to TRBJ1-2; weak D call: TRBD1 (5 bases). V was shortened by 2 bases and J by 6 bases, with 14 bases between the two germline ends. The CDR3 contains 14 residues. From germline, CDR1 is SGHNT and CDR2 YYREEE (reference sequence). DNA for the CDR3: TGTGCCAGCAGCTTTGGCAGGGTAAGCGATGGCTACACCTTC. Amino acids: CASSFGRVSDGYTF.

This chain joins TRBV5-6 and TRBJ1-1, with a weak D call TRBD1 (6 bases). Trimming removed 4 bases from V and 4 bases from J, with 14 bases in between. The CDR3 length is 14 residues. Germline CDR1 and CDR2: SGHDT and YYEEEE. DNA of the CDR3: TGTGCCAGCAGCCGGGGGGCAGGGGTCACTGAAGCTTTCTTT. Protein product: CASSRGAGVTEAFF.